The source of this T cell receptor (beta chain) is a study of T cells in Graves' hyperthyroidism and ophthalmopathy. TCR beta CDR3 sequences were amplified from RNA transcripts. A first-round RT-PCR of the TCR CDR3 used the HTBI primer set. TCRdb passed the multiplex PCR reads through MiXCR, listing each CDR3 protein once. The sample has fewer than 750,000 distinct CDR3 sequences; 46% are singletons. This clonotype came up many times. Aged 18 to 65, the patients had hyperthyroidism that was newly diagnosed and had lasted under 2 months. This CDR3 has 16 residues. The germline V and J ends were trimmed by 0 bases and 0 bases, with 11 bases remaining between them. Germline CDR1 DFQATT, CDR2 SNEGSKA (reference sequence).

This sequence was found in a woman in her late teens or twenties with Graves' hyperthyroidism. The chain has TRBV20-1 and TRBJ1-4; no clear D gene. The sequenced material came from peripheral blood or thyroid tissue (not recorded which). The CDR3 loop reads CSARDRRDSTNEKLFF. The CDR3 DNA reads TGCAGTGCTAGAGATCGGAGGGATTCAACTAATGAAAAACTGTTTTTT.